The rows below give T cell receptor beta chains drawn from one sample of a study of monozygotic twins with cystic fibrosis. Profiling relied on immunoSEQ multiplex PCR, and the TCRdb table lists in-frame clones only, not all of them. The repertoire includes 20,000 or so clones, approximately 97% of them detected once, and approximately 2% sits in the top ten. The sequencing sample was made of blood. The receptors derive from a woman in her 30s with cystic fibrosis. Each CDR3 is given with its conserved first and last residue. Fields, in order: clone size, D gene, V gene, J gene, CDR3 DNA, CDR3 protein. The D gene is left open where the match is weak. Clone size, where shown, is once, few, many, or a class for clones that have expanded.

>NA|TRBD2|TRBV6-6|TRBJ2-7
TGTGCCAGCAGTACTAGCGGGGGCCTATCCTACGAGCAGTACTTC
CASSTSGGLSYEQYF
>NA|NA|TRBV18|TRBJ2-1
TGTGCCAGCTCACCCCCGGGACTGGGTGACAATGAGCAGTTCTTC
CASSPPGLGDNEQFF
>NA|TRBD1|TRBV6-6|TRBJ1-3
TGTGCCAGCAGTTACGGGGGTGACAGGGCTGGAAACACCATATATTTT
CASSYGGDRAGNTIYF
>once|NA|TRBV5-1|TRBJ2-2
TGCGCCAGCAGCTTGTTGGGGGGCCGCGGGGAGCTGTTTTTT
CASSLLGGRGELFF
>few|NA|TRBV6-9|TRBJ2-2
TGTGCCAGCAGCCTAACACAGGGCGGGGAGCTGTTTTTT
CASSLTQGGELFF
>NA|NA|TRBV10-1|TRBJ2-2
TGCGCCAGCAGCCGGGACCGTAGGACCGGGGAGCTGTTTTTT
CASSRDRRTGELFF
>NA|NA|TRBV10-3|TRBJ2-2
TGTGCCATCGCGGCAGATTCTACCGGGGAGCTGTTTTTT
CAIAADSTGELFF
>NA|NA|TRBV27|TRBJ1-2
TGTGCCAGCAGCACAACCTCCCGGGATTCCGGCTACACCTTC
CASSTTSRDSGYTF
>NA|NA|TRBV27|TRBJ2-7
TGTGCCAGCAGTTTAATTGGGGCGGGGACCCACGAGCAGTACTTC
CASSLIGAGTHEQYF
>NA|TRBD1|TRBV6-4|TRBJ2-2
TGTGCCGGTAGGACAGGCCACACCGGGGAGCTGTTTTTT
CAGRTGHTGELFF
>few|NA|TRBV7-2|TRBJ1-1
TGTGCCAGCAGCATTACTATGAACACTGAAGCTTTCTTT
CASSITMNTEAFF
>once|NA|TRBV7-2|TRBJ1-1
TGTGCCAGCAGCAAAACACAGGGTCGCACTGAAGCTTTCTTT
CASSKTQGRTEAFF
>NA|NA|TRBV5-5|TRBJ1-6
TGTGCCAGCAGCTTGATCATCGGTAGGGAGTCACCCCTCCACTTT
CASSLIIGRESPLHF
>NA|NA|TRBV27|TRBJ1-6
TGTGCCACCCAGAGGTCTCTGGGGGGCCTAGATTCACCCCTCCACTTT
CATQRSLGGLDSPLHF
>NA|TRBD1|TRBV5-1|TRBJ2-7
TGCGCCAGCAGCCTAGGAACTGACAGGGTGGGCGAGCAGTACTTC
CASSLGTDRVGEQYF
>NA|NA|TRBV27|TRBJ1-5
TGTGCCAGCAGTAGAGTGGGGAGAGGCAATCAGCCCCAGCATTTT
CASSRVGRGNQPQHF
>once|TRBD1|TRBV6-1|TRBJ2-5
TGTGCCAGCGCTACAGGGGGTCATCGGGAGACCCAGTACTTC
CASATGGHRETQYF
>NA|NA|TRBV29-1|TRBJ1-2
TGCAGCGTGCGGGGCTCTGGTGGCTACACCTTC
CSVRGSGGYTF
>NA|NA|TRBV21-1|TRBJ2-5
TGTGCCAGCAGCACGACGTCAGGGTTAAGAGAGGCCCAGTACTTC
CASSTTSGLREAQYF
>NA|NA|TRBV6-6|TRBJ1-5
TGTGCCAGCAGTTACTCCCAAGGGAGCAATCAGCCCCAGCATTTT
CASSYSQGSNQPQHF
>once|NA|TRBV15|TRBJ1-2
TGTGCCACCAAACCCACGACAGAGTATGGCTACACCTTC
CATKPTTEYGYTF
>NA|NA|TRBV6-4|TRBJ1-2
TGTGCCAGCAGTGACTCGAGTCAGGAGGGGAGCTATGGCTACACCTTC
CASSDSSQEGSYGYTF
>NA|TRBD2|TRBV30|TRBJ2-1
TGTGCCTGGAGTGTACGCTCTAGCGGGGCTTACAATGAGCAGTTCTTC
CAWSVRSSGAYNEQFF
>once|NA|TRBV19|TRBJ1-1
TGTGCCAGTAAATCCGGGTTCGCGGGGAACACTGAAGCTTTCTTT
CASKSGFAGNTEAFF
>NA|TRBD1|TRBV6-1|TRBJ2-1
TGTGCCAGCAGTGAAACCGAAGGGGGCGGTCATAATGAGCAGTTCTTC
CASSETEGGGHNEQFF
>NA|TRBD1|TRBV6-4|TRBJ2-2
TGTGCCAGCAGGACAGGGGACACCGGGGAGCTGTTTTTT
CASRTGDTGELFF
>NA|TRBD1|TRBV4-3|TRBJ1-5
TGCGCCAGCAGCCCGGGACAGGGCGGACAGCCCCAGCATTTT
CASSPGQGGQPQHF
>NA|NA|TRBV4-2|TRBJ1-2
TGTGCCAGCAGCCAAGATGGAAGGGGCTACACCTTC
CASSQDGRGYTF
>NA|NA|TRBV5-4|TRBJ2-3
TGTGCCAGCAGCTTGGTAGACTCCACAGATACGCAGTATTTT
CASSLVDSTDTQYF
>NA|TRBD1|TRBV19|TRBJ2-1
TGTGCCAGTAGTATAGAGGGGGACAGTTACAATGAGCAGTTCTTC
CASSIEGDSYNEQFF
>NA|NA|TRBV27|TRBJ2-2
TGTGCCAGCAGCCCTGGATACCTAAGCACCGGGGAGCTGTTTTTT
CASSPGYLSTGELFF
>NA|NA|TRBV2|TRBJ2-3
TGTGCCAGCAGTGAACGGGGGGCCGGAGATACGCAGTATTTT
CASSERGAGDTQYF
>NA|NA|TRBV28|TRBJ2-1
TGTGCCAGCAGTTCGGCAGGGGGGAAGGGGTTCTTC
CASSSAGGKGFF
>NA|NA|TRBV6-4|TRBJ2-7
TGTGCCAGCAGTGACTCTCCGGGGTACGAGCAGTACTTC
CASSDSPGYEQYF
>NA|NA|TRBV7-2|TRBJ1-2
TGTGCCAGCAGCCAGGCTAGGGTGGATGGCTACACCTTC
CASSQARVDGYTF
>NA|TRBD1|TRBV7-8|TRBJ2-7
TGTGCCAGCAGCTTCCCAGGGGGCGAGCAGTACTTC
CASSFPGGEQYF
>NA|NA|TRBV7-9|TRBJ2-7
TGTGCCAGCAGCTTAGAGGCCCTCTCCTACGAGCAGTACTTC
CASSLEALSYEQYF
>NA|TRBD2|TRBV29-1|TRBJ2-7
TGCAGCGCCCGAGGGACTAGCGGGCGCTTAAACGAGCAGTACTTC
CSARGTSGRLNEQYF
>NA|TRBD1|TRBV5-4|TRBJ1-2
TGTGCCAGCAGCCCGGAGCCGGGACAGCCCTATGGCTACACCTTC
CASSPEPGQPYGYTF
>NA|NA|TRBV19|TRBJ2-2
TGTGCCAGTAGTATATCGTCGGCCAATCCCGGGGAGCTGTTTTTT
CASSISSANPGELFF
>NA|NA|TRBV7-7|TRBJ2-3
TGTGCTAGCAGCTTCGGCAGGGAGGGCACAGATACGCAGTATTTT
CASSFGREGTDTQYF
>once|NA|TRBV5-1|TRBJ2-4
TGCGCCAGCAGCTATGACCTCTTAGCCAAAAACATTCAGTACTTC
CASSYDLLAKNIQYF
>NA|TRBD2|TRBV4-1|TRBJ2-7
TGCGCCAGCAGCCTTGCGGGGGGGCGGCACGAGCAGTACTTC
CASSLAGGRHEQYF
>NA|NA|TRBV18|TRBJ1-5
TGTGCCAGCTCACCCGATCTAAGCCAGCCCCAGCATTTT
CASSPDLSQPQHF
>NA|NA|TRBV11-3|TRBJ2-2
TGTGCCAGCAGCTCCCCTAGGGGAAGGCGGGACACCGGGGAGCTGTTTTTT
CASSSPRGRRDTGELFF
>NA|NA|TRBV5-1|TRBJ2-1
TGCGCCAGCAGCCCTCGGACAGTTTTAAACAATGAGCAGTTCTTC
CASSPRTVLNNEQFF
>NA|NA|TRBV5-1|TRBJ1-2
TGCGCCAGCAGCTTGGGAGGGGGGAACTATGGCTACACCTTC
CASSLGGGNYGYTF
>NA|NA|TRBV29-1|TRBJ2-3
TGCAGCGTTGAGGAGAATACAGATACGCAGTATTTT
CSVEENTDTQYF
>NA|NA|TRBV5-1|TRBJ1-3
TGCGCCAGCAGCTTGGCAACGTTAAGCCAGGGAAACACCATATATTTT
CASSLATLSQGNTIYF
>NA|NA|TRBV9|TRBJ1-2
TGTGCCAGCAGCGCCACCGGGACGGAGGATGGCTACACCTTC
CASSATGTEDGYTF
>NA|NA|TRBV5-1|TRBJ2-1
TGCGCCAGCAGCTTAAACGGGGCCTCCTACAATGAGCAGTTCTTC
CASSLNGASYNEQFF
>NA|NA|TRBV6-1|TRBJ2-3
TGTGCCAGCAGGGACAGTCTAACAGATACGCAGTATTTT
CASRDSLTDTQYF
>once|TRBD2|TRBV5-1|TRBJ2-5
TGCGCCAGCAGCTTGGGACCTAGCGGGGGCGCTAGTTGGGAGACCCAGTACTTC
CASSLGPSGGASWETQYF
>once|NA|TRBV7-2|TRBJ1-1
TGTGCCAGCAGCTCTTCTCGGTTACACCAGAACACTGAAGCTTTCTTT
CASSSSRLHQNTEAFF